These T cell receptor beta chains were read from a single sample in a study of human T cells and chemical hapten exposure. TCRdb reprocessed the RACE reads via MiXCR and lists one record per CDR3 protein. The sample has 340,000 or so distinct CDR3 sequences, 5.5% to 8% seen once. Sequencing used whole blood, obtained in connection with sensitization to the hapten diphenylcyclopropenone (DPC). The receptors were gathered from a woman aged 18-29 years with alopecia areata. Some clones in this sample may be carry-over from other donors' samples. Each CDR3 is given with its conserved first and last residue. A D gene is named only where the DNA matches it firmly. Rows give clone size only sometimes, using once, few, many, or a class for an expanded clone.

TRBV5-4	TRBD1	TRBJ2-5	many	TGTGCCAGCAGCTTGCCAGGGGGATACCAAGAGACCCAGTACTTC	CASSLPGGYQETQYF
TRBV5-6	.	TRBJ1-6	.	TGTGCCAGGGGCCTAGGGGCGCGCTTTGATTCACCCCTCCACTTT	CARGLGARFDSPLHF
TRBV7-2	.	TRBJ1-1	.	TGTGCCAGCAGCTCACCGACAGGCACAAGAATGAACACTGAAGCTTTCTTT	CASSSPTGTRMNTEAFF
TRBV4-3	.	TRBJ2-7	.	TGCGCCAGCAGCCAAGGGGCAGGGAAATCCTACGAGCAGTACTTC	CASSQGAGKSYEQYF
TRBV18	TRBD2	TRBJ2-3	many	TGTGCCAGCTCATCGGGGACTAGCGCAGATACGCAGTATTTT	CASSSGTSADTQYF
TRBV10-3	.	TRBJ1-2	.	TGTGCCACCCAAGGGGGAGGTGGCTACACCTTC	CATQGGGGYTF
TRBV11-2	TRBD1	TRBJ1-2	many	TGTGCCAGCAGCTTAGTCGTCCGACAGGGTGGCTACACCTTC	CASSLVVRQGGYTF
TRBV9	TRBD2	TRBJ2-7	many	TGTGCCAGCAGTCCCAGATCCGGGACTAGCGGGGGGGCGGCCTACGAGCAGTACTTC	CASSPRSGTSGGAAYEQYF
TRBV3-1	.	TRBJ2-5	few	TGTGCCAGCAGCCGGGGACCAGAGTGGGCCCAGTACTTC	CASSRGPEWAQYF
TRBV28	TRBD1	TRBJ2-7	.	TGTGCCAGCAGCCCCGGGACAGGTTGGTACGAGCAGTACTTC	CASSPGTGWYEQYF
TRBV24-1	TRBD1	TRBJ2-2	many	TGTGCCACCAGTGATTTGACAGGGGACACCGGGGAGCTGTTTTTT	CATSDLTGDTGELFF
TRBV5-1	.	TRBJ1-2	few	TGCGCCAGCAGCTTGGGATTGGGTCAGGGGTACTGGCATATCCTGGACGGCTACACCTTC	CASSLGLGQGYWHILDGYTF
TRBV3-1	.	TRBJ1-3	few	TGTGCCAGCAGCCAAGGACAGGTCCGAAACACCATATATTTT	CASSQGQVRNTIYF
TRBV4-3	.	TRBJ1-1	few	TGCGCCAGCAGCCAAGATTCAGGAATTGAAGCTTTCTTT	CASSQDSGIEAFF
TRBV9	TRBD2	TRBJ2-1	many	TGTGCCAGCAGCTCCGGGACTAGGGGATACAATGAGCAGTTCTTC	CASSSGTRGYNEQFF
TRBV3-1	.	TRBJ1-2	.	TGTGCCAGCAGCCAAGAGCGATATGGCTACACCTTC	CASSQERYGYTF
TRBV6-5	.	TRBJ2-3	.	TGTGCCAGCAGTACCAGGGTTGGAACAGATACGCAGTATTTT	CASSTRVGTDTQYF
TRBV5-1	.	TRBJ2-7	few	TGCGCCAGCAGCACTGACGCCCAGTTCGGGTACGAGCAGTACTTC	CASSTDAQFGYEQYF
TRBV20-1	.	TRBJ2-7	many	TGCAGTGCTAGAGATGTTACGACAGGAACCTACGAGCAGTACTTC	CSARDVTTGTYEQYF
TRBV20-1	.	TRBJ1-5	few	TGCAGTGCTAGAAAACAGGAGGATCAGCCCCAGCATTTT	CSARKQEDQPQHF
TRBV4-3	.	TRBJ2-6	many	TGCGCCAGCCGGCCCAGCCACTCTGGGGCCAACGTCCTGACTTTC	CASRPSHSGANVLTF
TRBV20-1	.	TRBJ2-7	many	TGCAGTGCCTACCAGATTGTGCAGTACTTC	CSAYQIVQYF
TRBV6-6	.	TRBJ2-5	many	TGTGCCAGCAGTTACTCTCAGTCACAAGAGACCCAGTACTTC	CASSYSQSQETQYF
TRBV12-3/TRBV12-4	TRBD1	TRBJ1-5	few	TGTGCCAGCAGCCCCCAGGGACAGGGGCACAATCAGCCCCAGCATTTT	CASSPQGQGHNQPQHF
TRBV4-3	.	TRBJ1-4	.	TGCGCCAGCAGCCAAGTTAATGAAAAACTGTTTTTT	CASSQVNEKLFF
TRBV6-1	TRBD1	TRBJ1-2	few	TGTGCCAGCACTGACGGACAGGGGGATGGCTACACCTTC	CASTDGQGDGYTF
TRBV29-1	.	TRBJ2-5	many	TGCAGCGTTGATGGCTACGGGCTCCTGAAGACCCAGTACTTC	CSVDGYGLLKTQYF
TRBV10-3	.	TRBJ2-5	many	TGTGCCATCAGTGAGTCGAGGGAGACCCAGTACTTC	CAISESRETQYF
TRBV13	.	TRBJ1-1	.	TGTGCCAGCAGCCCCGGCTTTGGGGCCTATTCTCTTGAAGCTTTCTTT	CASSPGFGAYSLEAFF
TRBV4-3	.	TRBJ2-2	many	TGCGCCAGCAGCCAAGATTGGAGGGGTGGAACCGGGGAGCTGTTTTTT	CASSQDWRGGTGELFF
TRBV21-1	.	TRBJ1-4	.	TGTGCCCCCCATGCCTTCGGAACTAATGAAAAACTGTTTTTT	CAPHAFGTNEKLFF
TRBV12-2	.	TRBJ1-2	few	TGTGCAAGTCGCCCAGCTTTTTGGGTGACTAACTATGGCTACACCTTC	CASRPAFWVTNYGYTF